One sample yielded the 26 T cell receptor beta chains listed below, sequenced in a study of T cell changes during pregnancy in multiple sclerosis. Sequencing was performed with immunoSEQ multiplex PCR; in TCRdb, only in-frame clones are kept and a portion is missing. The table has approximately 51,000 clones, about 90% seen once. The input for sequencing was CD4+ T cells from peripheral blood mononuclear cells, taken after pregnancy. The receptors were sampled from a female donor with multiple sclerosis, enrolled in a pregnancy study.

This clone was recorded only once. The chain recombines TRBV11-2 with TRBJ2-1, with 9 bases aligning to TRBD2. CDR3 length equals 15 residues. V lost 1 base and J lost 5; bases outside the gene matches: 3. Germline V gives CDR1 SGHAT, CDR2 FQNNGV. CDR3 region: CASSLGASGDNEQFF. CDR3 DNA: TGTGCCAGCAGCTTAGGGGCTAGCGGGGACAATGAGCAGTTCTTC. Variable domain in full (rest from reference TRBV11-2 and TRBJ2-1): EAGVAQSPRYKIIEKRQSVAFWCNPISGHATLYWYQQILGQGPKLLIQFQNNGVVDDSQLPKDRFSAERLKGVDSTLKIQPAKLEDSAVYLCASSLGASGDNEQFFGPGTRLTVL.

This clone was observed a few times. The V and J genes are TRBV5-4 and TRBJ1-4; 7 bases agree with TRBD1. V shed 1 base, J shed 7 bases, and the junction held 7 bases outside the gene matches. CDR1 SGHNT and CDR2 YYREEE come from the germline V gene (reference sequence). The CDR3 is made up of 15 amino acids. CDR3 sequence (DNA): TGTGCCAGCAGCTTGACAGGGGAACGAGGTGAAAAACTGTTTTTT. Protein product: CASSLTGERGEKLFF.

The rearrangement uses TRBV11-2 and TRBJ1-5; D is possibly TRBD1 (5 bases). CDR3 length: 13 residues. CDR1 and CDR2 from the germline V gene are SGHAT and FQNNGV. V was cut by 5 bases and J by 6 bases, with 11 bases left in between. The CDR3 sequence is CASSPGESQPQHF. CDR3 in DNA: TGTGCCAGCAGCCCGGGGGAAAGTCAGCCCCAGCATTTT.

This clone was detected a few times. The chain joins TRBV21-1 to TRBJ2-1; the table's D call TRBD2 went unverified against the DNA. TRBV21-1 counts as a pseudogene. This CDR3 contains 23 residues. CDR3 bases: TGTGCCAGCAGCAAAAACCCTCTCGGGGGGTACAGGGACGGAAGTAAGCGGGACAATGAGCAGTTCTTC. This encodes CASSKNPLGGYRDGSKRDNEQFF.

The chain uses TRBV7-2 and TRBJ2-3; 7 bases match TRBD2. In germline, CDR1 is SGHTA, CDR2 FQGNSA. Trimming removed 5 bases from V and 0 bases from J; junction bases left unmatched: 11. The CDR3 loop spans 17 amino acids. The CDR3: CASSQGGSGPSTDTQYF. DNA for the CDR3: TGTGCCAGCAGCCAAGGCGGTAGCGGGCCGAGCACAGATACGCAGTATTTT.

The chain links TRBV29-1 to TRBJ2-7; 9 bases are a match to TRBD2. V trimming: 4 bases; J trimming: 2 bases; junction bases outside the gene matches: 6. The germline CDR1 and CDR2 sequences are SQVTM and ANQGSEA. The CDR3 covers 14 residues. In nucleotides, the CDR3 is TGCAGCGTTGGGGGCGGGAGGGTGGCCTACGAGCAGTACTTC. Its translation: CSVGGGRVAYEQYF.

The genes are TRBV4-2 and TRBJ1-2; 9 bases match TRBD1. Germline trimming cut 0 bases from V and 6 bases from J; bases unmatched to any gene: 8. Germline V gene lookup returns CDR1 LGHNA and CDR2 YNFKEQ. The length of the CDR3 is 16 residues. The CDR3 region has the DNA TGTGCCAGCAGCCAAGATAACGGACAGGGGAGGGATGGCTACACCTTC. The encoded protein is CASSQDNGQGRDGYTF.

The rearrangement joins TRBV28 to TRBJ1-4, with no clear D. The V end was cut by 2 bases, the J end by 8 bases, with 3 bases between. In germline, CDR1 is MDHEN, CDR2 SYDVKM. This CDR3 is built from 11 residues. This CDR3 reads CASSLAEKLFF. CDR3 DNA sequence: TGTGCCAGCAGTTTAGCGGAAAAACTGTTTTTT.

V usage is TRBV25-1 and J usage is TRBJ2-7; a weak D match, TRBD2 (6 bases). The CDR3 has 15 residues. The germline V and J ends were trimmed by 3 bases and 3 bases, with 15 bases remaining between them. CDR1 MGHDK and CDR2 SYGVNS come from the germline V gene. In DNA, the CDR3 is TGTGCCAGCAGTGATCGGGCGGGATCGAACTACGAGCAGTACTTC. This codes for CASSDRAGSNYEQYF.

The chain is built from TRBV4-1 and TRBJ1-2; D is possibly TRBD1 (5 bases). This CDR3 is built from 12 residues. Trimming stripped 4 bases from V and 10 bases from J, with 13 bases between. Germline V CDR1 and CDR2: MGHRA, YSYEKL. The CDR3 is CASSLAGGDYTF. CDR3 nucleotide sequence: TGCGCCAGCAGCCTGGCGGGGGGGGACTACACCTTC.

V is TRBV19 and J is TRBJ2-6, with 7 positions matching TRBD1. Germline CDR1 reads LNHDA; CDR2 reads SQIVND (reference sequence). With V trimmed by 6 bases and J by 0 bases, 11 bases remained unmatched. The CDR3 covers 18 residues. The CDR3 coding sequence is TGTGCCAGTAGCGAAAACAGGGGCCTGCTCTCTGGGGCCAACGTCCTGACTTTC. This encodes CASSENRGLLSGANVLTF. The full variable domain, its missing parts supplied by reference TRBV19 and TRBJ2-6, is DGGITQSPKYLFRKEGQNVTLSCEQNLNHDAMYWYRQDPGQGLRLIYYSQIVNDFQKGDIAEGYSVSREKKESFPLTVTSAQKNPTAFYLCASSENRGLLSGANVLTFGAGSRLTVL.

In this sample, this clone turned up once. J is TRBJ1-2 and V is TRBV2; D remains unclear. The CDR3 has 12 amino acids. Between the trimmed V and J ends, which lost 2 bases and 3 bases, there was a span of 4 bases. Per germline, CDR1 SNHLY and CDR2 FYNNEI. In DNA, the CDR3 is TGTGCCAGCAGTGAATCAGACTATGGCTACACCTTC. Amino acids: CASSESDYGYTF.

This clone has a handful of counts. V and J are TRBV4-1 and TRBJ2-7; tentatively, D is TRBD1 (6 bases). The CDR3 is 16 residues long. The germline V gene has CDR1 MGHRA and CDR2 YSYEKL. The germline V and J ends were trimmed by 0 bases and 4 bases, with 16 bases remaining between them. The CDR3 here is CASSQDSAGRGYEQYF. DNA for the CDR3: TGCGCCAGCAGCCAAGATTCGGCCGGCAGGGGATACGAGCAGTACTTC.

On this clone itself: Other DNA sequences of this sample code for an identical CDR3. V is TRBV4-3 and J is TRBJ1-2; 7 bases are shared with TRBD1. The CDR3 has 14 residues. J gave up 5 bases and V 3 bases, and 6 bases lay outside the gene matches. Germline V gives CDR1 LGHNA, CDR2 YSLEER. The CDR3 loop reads CASSQVSDRYGYTF. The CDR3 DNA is TGCGCCAGCAGCCAGGTCTCGGACAGGTATGGCTACACCTTC.

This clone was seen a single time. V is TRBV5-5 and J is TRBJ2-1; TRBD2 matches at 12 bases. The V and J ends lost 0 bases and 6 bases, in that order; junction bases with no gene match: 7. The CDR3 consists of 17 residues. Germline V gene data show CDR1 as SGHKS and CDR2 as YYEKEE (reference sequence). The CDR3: CASSLGPPGLAGNEQFF. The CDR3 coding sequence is TGTGCCAGCAGCTTGGGTCCACCGGGACTAGCGGGCAATGAGCAGTTCTTC.

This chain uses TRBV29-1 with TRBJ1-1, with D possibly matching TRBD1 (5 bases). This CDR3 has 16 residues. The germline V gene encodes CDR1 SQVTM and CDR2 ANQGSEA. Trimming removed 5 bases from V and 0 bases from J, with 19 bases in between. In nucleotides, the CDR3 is TGCAGCGTTTTGGAGCCCGGGGGAAAACTGAACACTGAAGCTTTCTTT. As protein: CSVLEPGGKLNTEAFF.

CDR3 nucleotides: TGTGCCAGCAGCTCACGTCCAGGGTCAGGAATGAACACTGAAGCTTTCTTT. This translates into CASSSRPGSGMNTEAFF. The chain links TRBV7-6 to TRBJ1-1; the D gene is possibly TRBD1 (5 bases). Germline-derived CDR1 and CDR2 are SGHVS and FNYEAQ. The CDR3 consists of 17 residues. Trimming took 4 bases from V and 0 from J, leaving 18 bases between them.

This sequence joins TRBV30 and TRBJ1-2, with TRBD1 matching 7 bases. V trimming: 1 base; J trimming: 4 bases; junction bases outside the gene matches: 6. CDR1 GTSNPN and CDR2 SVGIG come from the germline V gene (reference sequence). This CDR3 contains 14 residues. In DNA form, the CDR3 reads TGTGCCTGGAGTGCGGGACAGATAGTCTATGGCTACACCTTC. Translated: CAWSAGQIVYGYTF.

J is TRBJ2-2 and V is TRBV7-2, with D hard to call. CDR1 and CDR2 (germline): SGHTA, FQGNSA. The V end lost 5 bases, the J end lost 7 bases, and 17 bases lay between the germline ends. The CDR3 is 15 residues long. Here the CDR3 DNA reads TGTGCCAGCAGCCTAAATCCAGCGCGAGGCGGGGAGCTGTTTTTT. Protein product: CASSLNPARGGELFF.

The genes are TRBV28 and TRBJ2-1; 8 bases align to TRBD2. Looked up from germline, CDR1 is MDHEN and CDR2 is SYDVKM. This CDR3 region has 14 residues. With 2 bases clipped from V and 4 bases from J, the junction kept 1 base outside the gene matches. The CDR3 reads CASSLAGGYNEQFF. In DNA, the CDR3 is TGTGCCAGCAGTTTAGCGGGAGGTTACAATGAGCAGTTCTTC. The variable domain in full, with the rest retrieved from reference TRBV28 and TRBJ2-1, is DVKVTQSSRYLVKRTGEKVFLECVQDMDHENMFWYRQDPGLGLRLIYFSYDVKMKEKGDIPEGYSVSREKKERFSLILESASTNQTSMYLCASSLAGGYNEQFFGPGTRLTVL.

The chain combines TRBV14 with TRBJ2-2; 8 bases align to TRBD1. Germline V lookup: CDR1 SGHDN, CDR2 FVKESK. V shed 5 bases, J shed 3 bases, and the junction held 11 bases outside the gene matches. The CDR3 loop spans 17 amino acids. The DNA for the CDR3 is TGTGCCAGCAGCGCCTTCGTCGGGACAGGAGACACCGGGGAGCTGTTTTTT. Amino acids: CASSAFVGTGDTGELFF.

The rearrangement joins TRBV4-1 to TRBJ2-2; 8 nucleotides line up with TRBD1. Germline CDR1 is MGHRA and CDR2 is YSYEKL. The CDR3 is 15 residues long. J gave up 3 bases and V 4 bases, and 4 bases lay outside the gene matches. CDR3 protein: CASSPGQGHTGELFF. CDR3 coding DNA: TGCGCCAGCAGCCCCGGACAGGGCCACACCGGGGAGCTGTTTTTT.

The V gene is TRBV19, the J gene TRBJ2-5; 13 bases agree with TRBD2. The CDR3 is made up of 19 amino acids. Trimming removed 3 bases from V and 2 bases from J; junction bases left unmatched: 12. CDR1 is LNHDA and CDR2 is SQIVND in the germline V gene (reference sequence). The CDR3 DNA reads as TGTGCCAGTAGTATCCCGCTGACTAGCGGGAGGTTGACACAAGAGACCCAGTACTTC. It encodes CASSIPLTSGRLTQETQYF.

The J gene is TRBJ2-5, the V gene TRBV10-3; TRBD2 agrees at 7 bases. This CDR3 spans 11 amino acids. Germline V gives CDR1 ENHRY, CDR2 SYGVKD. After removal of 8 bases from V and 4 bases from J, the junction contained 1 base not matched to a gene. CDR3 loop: CAIGGVETQYF. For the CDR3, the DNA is TGTGCCATCGGGGGGGTAGAGACCCAGTACTTC.

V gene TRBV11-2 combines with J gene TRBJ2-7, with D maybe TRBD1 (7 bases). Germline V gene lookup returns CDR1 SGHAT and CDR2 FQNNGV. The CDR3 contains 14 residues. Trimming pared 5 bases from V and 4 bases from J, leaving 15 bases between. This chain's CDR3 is CASSLETGTYEQYF. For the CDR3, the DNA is TGTGCCAGCAGCCTCGAGACAGGGACTTACGAGCAGTACTTC.

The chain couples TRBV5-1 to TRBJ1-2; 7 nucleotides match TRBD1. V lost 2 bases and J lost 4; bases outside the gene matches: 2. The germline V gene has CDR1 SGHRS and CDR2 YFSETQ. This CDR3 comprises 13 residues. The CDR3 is CASSFRQGYGYTF. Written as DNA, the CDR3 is TGCGCCAGCAGCTTTCGACAGGGCTATGGCTACACCTTC.